The 12 T cell receptor beta chains in this list originate from one sample, sequenced in a study of CD4 and CD8 cells across lung adenocarcinoma regions. TCRdb reanalysed the PCR reads using MiXCR and keeps one entry per CDR3 protein. The sample records over 15,000 distinct CDR3 sequences, approximately 50% being singletons. Sequences were obtained from CD8+ T cells from the margin of a lung tumor. The receptors were sampled from a male donor with lung adenocarcinoma. The CD4 and CD8 labels of this study may be unreliable.

This clonotype was detected ten times or more. The chain links TRBV7-2 to TRBJ2-1, with D perhaps matching TRBD2 (6 bases). Germline V gives CDR1 SGHTA, CDR2 FQGNSA. The CDR3 runs to 15 residues. Trimming shortened V by 1 base and J by 12 bases, and 19 bases separated the two germline ends. The CDR3 DNA reads TGTGCCAGCAGCTTAGATCTCAATACCGCCGGGGGGCAGTTCTTC. Protein sequence: CASSLDLNTAGGQFF.

This clonotype turned up a few times. The chain uses TRBV10-3 and TRBJ2-5, with 11 bases fitting TRBD2. The closer fit of TRBJ2-7 to the DNA end suggests the J call may be wrong. Germline CDR1 is ENHRY and CDR2 is SYGVKD. The CDR3 length is 15 residues. Written as DNA, the CDR3 is TGTGCCATCAGTGAGGGGACTAGCGGACTATACGAGCAGTACTTC. This sequence encodes CAISEGTSGLYEQYF.

The chain uses TRBV6-1 and TRBJ1-4; 7 nucleotides agree with TRBD1. Germline V lookup: CDR1 MNHNS, CDR2 SASEGT. The CDR3 totals 15 residues. V shed 3 bases, J shed 5 bases, and the junction held 6 bases outside the gene matches. CDR3 sequence reads: CASSDGGTVNEKLFF. DNA for the CDR3: TGTGCCAGCAGTGATGGAGGGACAGTAAATGAAAAACTGTTTTTT.

As regards this clonotype: A read error may produce the germline difference seen at one junction end. J is TRBJ2-1 and V is TRBV6-5; TRBD2 matches 7 bases. CDR1 and CDR2 (germline): MNHEY, SVGAGI. The CDR3 is 15 residues long. CDR3 in amino acids: CASGYGGGDPETQYF. CDR3 nucleotides: TGTGCCAGCGGGTACGGGGGAGGGGACCCAGAGACGCAGTATTTC.

The chain is built from TRBV7-2 and TRBJ2-1; D unresolved. CDR3 length equals 12 residues. V lost 2 bases and J 13 bases, leaving 12 bases between the germline ends. CDR1 and CDR2 (germline): SGHTA, FQGNSA. The CDR3: CASSLIWSTQFF. CDR3 in DNA: TGTGCCAGCAGCTTAATATGGTCAACACAGTTCTTC.

The chain uses TRBV12-3 or TRBV12-4 and TRBJ1-2; 7 nucleotides match TRBD1. Trimming at V came to 4 bases and at J to 6 bases, leaving 2 bases not matched to a gene. This CDR3 has 12 amino acids. CDR3: CASSSTGNGYTF. In DNA form, the CDR3 reads TGTGCCAGCAGTTCGACAGGGAATGGCTACACCTTC.

V gene TRBV24-1 combines with J gene TRBJ2-1; perhaps TRBD1 as D (5 bases). V dropped 3 bases and J dropped 9 bases, with 11 bases sitting between them. CDR1 and CDR2 from the germline V gene are KGHDR and SFDVKD. This CDR3 comprises 13 residues. In nucleotides, the CDR3 is TGTGCCACCAGTGATCCAAGGGGCCCTGAGCAGTTCTTC. It translates to CATSDPRGPEQFF.

CDR3 sequence reads: CASSGGTGAGDTETQYF. As DNA, the CDR3 is TGTGCCAGCAGTGGGGGGACTGGGGCGGGGGACACAGAGACGCAGTACTTC. The chain uses TRBV6-1 and TRBJ2-3; perhaps TRBD2 as D (7 bases). The last part of the DNA fits TRBJ2-7 better; the J call may be wrong. CDR3 length: 17 residues. Germline CDR1 reads MNHNS; CDR2 reads SASEGT.

This clonotype is medium-sized (0.01 to 0.1%) within its sample. V is TRBV6-5 and J is TRBJ2-5, with D possibly matching TRBD1 (5 bases). The J call is uncertain, as TRBJ2-7 better fits the DNA end. This CDR3 contains 11 residues. The germline V gene has CDR1 MNHEY and CDR2 SVGAGI. The CDR3 coding sequence is TGTGCCAGCAGTTACAGGGGCGAGCAGTACTTC. Translation: CASSYRGEQYF.

This clonotype appeared a few times. This rearrangement joins TRBV11-2 to TRBJ2-5; D possibly corresponds to TRBD2 (6 bases). Trimming cost V 0 bases and J 11 bases, with 16 bases left between them. The CDR3 is 14 residues long. Germline V lookup: CDR1 SGHAT, CDR2 FQNNGV. The CDR3 is CASSLEPTGREQYF. The CDR3 bases are TGTGCCAGCAGCTTAGAGCCTACGGGCCGGGAGCAGTACTTC.

About this clonotype itself: A read error may produce the germline difference seen at one junction end. The chain is built from TRBV6-1 and TRBJ2-6; D may be TRBD1 (8 bases). The CDR3 totals 18 residues. Germline V lookup: CDR1 MNHNS, CDR2 SASEGT. CDR3 sequence: CASGGGQGARLGADAQTF. CDR3 sequence (DNA): TGTGCCAGCGGGGGGGGGCAGGGGGCGCGTCTTGGGGCCGACGCCCAGACCTTC.

This clonotype was seen a few times. The CDR3 DNA follows: TGTGCCAGCATCCCTCATCCGGCGCGAGAGACCCAGTACTTC. Translating it yields CASIPHPARETQYF. V usage is TRBV27 and J usage is TRBJ2-3; D ambiguous. TRBJ2-5 matches the DNA end more closely, so the J call is doubtful. The CDR3 runs to 14 residues. The germline V gene has CDR1 MNHEY and CDR2 SMNVEV (reference sequence).